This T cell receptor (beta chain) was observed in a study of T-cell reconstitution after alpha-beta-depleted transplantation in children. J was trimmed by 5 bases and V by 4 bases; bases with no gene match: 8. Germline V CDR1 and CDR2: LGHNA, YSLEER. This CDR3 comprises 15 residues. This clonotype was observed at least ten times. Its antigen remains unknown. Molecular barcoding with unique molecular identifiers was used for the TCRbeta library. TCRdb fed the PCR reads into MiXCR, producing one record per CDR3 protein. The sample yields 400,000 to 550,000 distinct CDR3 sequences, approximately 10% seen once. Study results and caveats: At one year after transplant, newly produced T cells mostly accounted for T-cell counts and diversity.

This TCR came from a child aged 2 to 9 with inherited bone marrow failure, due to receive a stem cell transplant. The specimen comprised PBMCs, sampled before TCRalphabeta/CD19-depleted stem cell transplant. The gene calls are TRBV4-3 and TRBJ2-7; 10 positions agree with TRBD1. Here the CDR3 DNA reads TGCGCCAGCAGCCTTGGGACAGGGGTGAGGGACGAGCAGTACTTC. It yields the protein CASSLGTGVRDEQYF.